Presented here are 12 T cell receptor beta chains from one specimen sequenced in a study of blood T cell repertoires in COVID-19. Profiling relied on immunoSEQ multiplex PCR, and the TCRdb table lists in-frame clones only, not all of them. Among about 210,000 clones listed, 80% were seen once. Sequences were obtained from peripheral blood. The source of these receptors is a human donor in a cohort sampled during active COVID-19.

The V call is TRBV3-1 (or the pseudogene TRBV3-2), the J call TRBJ2-7; 9 nucleotides align to TRBD1. CDR1 LGHDT and CDR2 YNNKEL come from the germline V gene (reference sequence). This CDR3 is built from 16 residues. Trimming cost V 2 bases and J 2 bases; bases outside gene matches: 7. CDR3 bases: TGTGCCAGCAGCCAAAACCGGGACAGGGCAACCTACGAGCAGTACTTC. Amino acids: CASSQNRDRATYEQYF.

The V gene is TRBV7-9, the J gene TRBJ1-2, with D possibly being TRBD1 (6 bases). The CDR3 spans 12 residues. The V gene lost 1 base and the J gene lost 6 bases, with 6 bases spanning the gap. Germline loops: CDR1 SEHNR, CDR2 FQNEAQ (reference sequence). The CDR3 region is CASSLDRDGYTF. The CDR3 DNA reads TGTGCCAGCAGCTTAGACAGGGATGGCTACACCTTC. Looking up the rest from reference TRBV7-9 and TRBJ1-2 gives the full variable domain: DTGVSQNPRHKITKRGQNVTFRCDPISEHNRLYWYRQTLGQGPEFLTYFQNEAQLEKSRLLSDRFSAERPKGSFSTLEIQRTEQGDSAMYLCASSLDRDGYTFGSGTRLTVV.

Only a few counts were recorded for this clone. The chain combines TRBV28 with TRBJ2-7; no reliable D call. CDR3 length equals 15 residues. The germline V gene has CDR1 MDHEN and CDR2 SYDVKM. V lost 6 bases to trimming and J lost 0 bases, with 15 bases between them. The CDR3 region is CASSLGGSGSYEQYF. The CDR3 DNA sequence: TGTGCCAGCAGCTTAGGCGGTAGTGGCTCCTACGAGCAGTACTTC.

V is TRBV24-1 and J is TRBJ2-2; the match to TRBD2 covers 8 bases. Germline trimming cut 3 bases from V and 5 bases from J; bases unmatched to any gene: 7. From germline, CDR1 is KGHDR and CDR2 SFDVKD. The CDR3 runs 16 residues. The CDR3 region is CATSDPGTRGTGELFF. In nucleotides, the CDR3 is TGTGCCACCAGTGATCCAGGGACTAGGGGGACCGGGGAGCTGTTTTTT.

The chain has TRBV6-2 or TRBV6-3 and TRBJ1-2, with D unresolved. CDR1 and CDR2 from the germline V gene are MNHEY and SVGEGT. This CDR3 region has 15 residues. Trimming took 2 bases from V and 5 from J, leaving 15 bases between them. The CDR3 sequence: CASSYSEVPGYGYTF. CDR3 DNA: TGTGCCAGCAGTTACAGTGAAGTCCCGGGGTATGGCTACACCTTC.

The chain links TRBV5-1 to TRBJ2-5; 10 bases are a match to TRBD1. Trimming took 3 bases from V and 5 from J; bases not matched to a gene: 7. The CDR3 loop spans 15 amino acids. Per the germline V gene, CDR1 is SGHRS and CDR2 is YFSETQ. This CDR3 reads CASSWGTGAAETQYF. The DNA of the CDR3 is TGCGCCAGCAGCTGGGGGACAGGGGCCGCGGAGACCCAGTACTTC.

In DNA form, the CDR3 reads TGTGCCAGCAGCATTGGGCTAGCGGGAGCTCCCGAGCAGTACTTC. It codes for CASSIGLAGAPEQYF. The V and J genes are TRBV7-6 and TRBJ2-7, with 10 positions matching TRBD2. Germline V gene sequence: CDR1 SGHVS, CDR2 FNYEAQ. The trim removed 5 bases at V and 6 bases at J, leaving 10 bases unmatched. The CDR3 is 15 residues long. Full variable domain (rest looked up from reference TRBV7-6 and TRBJ2-7): GAGVSQSPRYKVTKRGQDVALRCDPISGHVSLYWYRQALGQGPEFLTYFNYEAQQDKSGLPNDRFSAERPEGSISTLTIQRTEQRDSAMYRCASSIGLAGAPEQYFGPGTRLTVT.

The chain uses TRBV5-1 and TRBJ1-5; tentative D call: TRBD1 (5 bases). This CDR3 comprises 15 residues. Trimming stripped 1 base from V and 1 base from J, with 9 bases between. Germline-derived CDR1 and CDR2 are SGHRS and YFSETQ. This CDR3 is CASSLSGMSNQPQHF. DNA of the CDR3: TGCGCCAGCAGCTTGTCAGGGATGAGCAATCAGCCCCAGCATTTT.

The chain has TRBV27 and TRBJ2-7, with a possible D match to TRBD1 (5 bases). The V end lost 0 bases, the J end lost 6 bases, and 12 bases lay between the germline ends. This CDR3 region has 14 residues. The germline CDR1 and CDR2 sequences are MNHEY and SMNVEV (reference sequence). DNA for the CDR3: TGTGCCAGCAGTTTATCGGGGCCCTGGGGCGAGCAGTACTTC. This translates into CASSLSGPWGEQYF.

This clone turned up a few times. V gene TRBV12-3 or TRBV12-4 combines with J gene TRBJ1-2, with 10 nucleotides matching TRBD1. The CDR3 extends over 12 amino acids. Losses at the gene ends were 7 bases for V and 8 bases for J; bases not matched to a gene: 4. The CDR3 DNA sequence: TGTGCCAGCACTCGGACAGGGGGAGGCTACACCTTC. Translation: CASTRTGGGYTF.

This clone was detected only a few times. The chain has TRBV6-5 and TRBJ2-7; perhaps TRBD1 as D (6 bases). The ends were cut back, 0 bases at V and 3 bases at J, with 12 bases in the middle. This CDR3 spans 15 amino acids. Germline assignment: CDR1 MNHEY and CDR2 SVGAGI. The CDR3 nucleotides read TGTGCCAGCAGTTACTCCGTGACAGGCATCTACGAGCAGTACTTC. This codes for CASSYSVTGIYEQYF.

The rearrangement links TRBV3-1 (or the pseudogene TRBV3-2) to TRBJ2-2; 8 bases agree with TRBD2. V was clipped by 1 base and J by 1 base; unmatched bases: 8. Germline lookup yields CDR1 LGHDT and CDR2 YNNKEL (reference sequence). The CDR3 consists of 18 residues. The DNA of the CDR3 is TGTGCCAGCAGCCAAGGAGGCGCGGGGGGCAGGAACACCGGGGAGCTGTTTTTT. Amino acids: CASSQGGAGGRNTGELFF.